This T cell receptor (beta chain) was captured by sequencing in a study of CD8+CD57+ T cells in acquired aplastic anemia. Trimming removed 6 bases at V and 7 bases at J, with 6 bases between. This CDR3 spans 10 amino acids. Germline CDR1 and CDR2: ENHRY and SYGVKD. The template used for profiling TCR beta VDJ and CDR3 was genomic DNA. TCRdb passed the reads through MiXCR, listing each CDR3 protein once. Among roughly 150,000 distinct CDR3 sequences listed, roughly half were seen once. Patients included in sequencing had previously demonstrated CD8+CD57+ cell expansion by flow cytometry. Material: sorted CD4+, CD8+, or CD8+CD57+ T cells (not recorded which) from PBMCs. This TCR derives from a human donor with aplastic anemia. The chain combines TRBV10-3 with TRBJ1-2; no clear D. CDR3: CAIRDGGYTF. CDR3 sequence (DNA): TGTGCCATCAGGGACGGTGGCTACACCTTC.